The next 23 T cell receptor beta chains were all read from a single sample in a study of regulatory T cells in long-lasting Graves disease. As to time point: newly diagnosed GD, antithyroid drugs for less than 3 months. The TCR library was made from RNA that had been extracted from PBMCs in TRIzol. For TCR beta, libraries came from iRepertoire HTBI primers and Arm-PCR of CDR3 regions. Each CDR3 protein is one row after TCRdb ran MiXCR on the multiplex PCR reads. The sample consists of around 500,000 distinct CDR3 sequences, approximately 13% of them appearing once. The sample was also linked to a second study, of T cells in Graves' hyperthyroidism and ophthalmopathy.

The source was peripheral blood mononuclear cells (PBMCs), collected at new diagnosis, from a patient treated with antithyroid drugs. These receptors all come from a man aged 30 to 39 with Graves disease.

This clonotype was counted many times. The rearrangement uses TRBV20-1 and TRBJ2-7; 8 bases are shared with TRBD1. The germline CDR1 and CDR2 sequences are DFQATT and SNEGSKA (reference sequence). This CDR3 has 13 residues. V was pared by 5 bases and J by 4 bases, with 7 bases of the junction left unmatched. In DNA, the CDR3 is TGCAGTGCTTGGACGGACAGGGCGTACGAGCAGTACTTC. This encodes CSAWTDRAYEQYF.

This clonotype has just a few counts. The CDR3 loop reads CASSISRRSTDTQYF. CDR3 nucleotides: TGTGCCAGTAGTATATCACGGAGGAGCACAGATACGCAGTATTTT. This rearrangement joins TRBV19 to TRBJ2-3; D perhaps matches TRBD2 (5 bases). Germline CDR1 reads LNHDA; CDR2 reads SQIVND (reference sequence). There are 15 residues in the CDR3. Trimming cost V 2 bases and J 0 bases, with 9 bases left between them. The complete variable domain, with remaining parts taken from reference TRBV19 and TRBJ2-3, reads DGGITQSPKYLFRKEGQNVTLSCEQNLNHDAMYWYRQDPGQGLRLIYYSQIVNDFQKGDIAEGYSVSREKKESFPLTVTSAQKNPTAFYLCASSISRRSTDTQYFGPGTRLTVL.

J is TRBJ1-2 and V is TRBV6-5, with TRBD1 identical over 9 bases. The CDR3 is 15 amino acids. Looked up from germline, CDR1 is MNHEY and CDR2 is SVGAGI. After removal of 4 bases from V and 2 bases from J, the junction contained 5 bases not matched to a gene. In DNA, the CDR3 is TGTGCCAGCAGTTTCACCGGGACAGGGAACTATGGCTACACCTTC. Protein: CASSFTGTGNYGYTF.

This clonotype was seen a few times. The chain combines TRBV7-8 with TRBJ2-7; 12 bases agree with TRBD2. Trimming removed 5 bases from V and 5 bases from J; junction bases left unmatched: 10. Germline V lookup: CDR1 SGHVS, CDR2 FQNEAQ. CDR3 length: 16 residues. In DNA form, the CDR3 reads TGTGCCAGCAGCATTCAGCCTAGCGGGAGGGCCCACGAGCAGTACTTC. This encodes CASSIQPSGRAHEQYF.

The chain has TRBV7-9 and TRBJ2-1, with TRBD2 matching 8 bases. The germline gives CDR1 SEHNR, CDR2 FQNEAQ (reference sequence). The CDR3 covers 17 residues. Losses at the gene ends were 4 bases for V and 1 base for J; bases not matched to a gene: 9. The CDR3 DNA sequence: TGTGCCAGCAGCTCCCCCCCCACTAGCGGATCCTACAATGAGCAGTTCTTC. This gives the protein CASSSPPTSGSYNEQFF.

Many counts were recorded for this clonotype. The chain links TRBV29-1 to TRBJ2-7, with no clear D. Trimming left V 0 bases short and J 0 bases short, with 9 bases between. Germline lookup yields CDR1 SQVTM and CDR2 ANQGSEA. This CDR3 has 14 residues. The CDR3 bases are TGCAGCGTTGAAGATCCCAGGAGCTCCTACGAGCAGTACTTC. Amino acids: CSVEDPRSSYEQYF.

This clonotype was detected ten times or more. V and J are TRBV10-3 and TRBJ2-7, with D maybe TRBD2 (6 bases). V was pared by 2 bases and J by 2 bases, with 16 bases between. CDR1 and CDR2 from the germline V gene are ENHRY and SYGVKD. There are 16 residues in the CDR3. DNA for the CDR3: TGTGCCATCAGTGAGACCGGGACTCGGAAAGCCTACGAGCAGTACTTC. Amino acid sequence: CAISETGTRKAYEQYF.

This clonotype was counted only a few times. Compared with germline, one end of the junction differs, possibly owing to a read error. The chain employs TRBV5-1 and TRBJ2-5; D possibly matches TRBD1 or TRBD2 (6 bases each). CDR3 size: 14 residues. The germline gives CDR1 SGHRS, CDR2 YFSETQ. The CDR3 spells CASSAGGSQEAQYF. CDR3 coding DNA: TGCGCCAGCAGCGCCGGGGGCTCCCAAGAGGCCCAGTACTTC. The full variable domain, completed using reference TRBV5-1 and TRBJ2-5, is KAGVTQTPRYLIKTRGQQVTLSCSPISGHRSVSWYQQTPGQGLQFLFEYFSETQRNKGNFPGRFSGRQFSNSRSEMNVSTLELGDSALYLCASSAGGSQEAQYFGPGTRLLVL.

V and J are TRBV3-1 and TRBJ2-1; the match to TRBD1 covers 7 bases. The CDR3 covers 16 residues. Germline assignment: CDR1 LGHDT and CDR2 YNNKEL (reference sequence). The V segment lost 1 base and the J segment 3 bases; nucleotides outside the gene matches: 6. The CDR3 here is CASSQVRTGNYNEQFF. As DNA, the CDR3 is TGTGCCAGCAGCCAAGTCAGGACAGGAAACTACAATGAGCAGTTCTTC.

Note on this clonotype: Being one base from a much bigger clone, this may be a read error. The chain is built from TRBV28 and TRBJ2-7; D may match TRBD1 or TRBD2 (5 bases each). The CDR3 spans 12 residues. Trimming cost V 6 bases and J 3 bases, with 9 bases left between them. Germline lookup yields CDR1 MDHEN and CDR2 SYDVKM. This CDR3 is CASRTEGYEQYF. The DNA for the CDR3 is TGTGCCAGCAGGACAGAGGGCTACGAGCAGTACTTC.

This clonotype was recorded at least ten times. This chain uses TRBV10-3 with TRBJ1-2; weak D call: TRBD1 (6 bases). V dropped 6 bases and J dropped 7 bases, with 18 bases sitting between them. CDR1 is ENHRY and CDR2 is SYGVKD in the germline V gene. The CDR3 sequence is 14 residues long. The CDR3 loop reads CAISKQGEVAGYTF. The CDR3 DNA sequence: TGTGCCATCAGCAAACAGGGTGAGGTGGCTGGCTACACCTTC.

The chain uses TRBV5-1 and TRBJ2-1; 8 bases agree with TRBD2. The CDR3 runs to 14 residues. The junction had 5 bases not matched to a gene; V was cut back by 5 bases and J by 4 bases. Germline-derived CDR1 and CDR2 are SGHRS and YFSETQ. The DNA for the CDR3 is TGCGCCAGCAGTGAAATAGCGGGGTACAATGAGCAGTTCTTC. Translation gives CASSEIAGYNEQFF. Full variable domain (rest looked up from reference TRBV5-1 and TRBJ2-1): KAGVTQTPRYLIKTRGQQVTLSCSPISGHRSVSWYQQTPGQGLQFLFEYFSETQRNKGNFPGRFSGRQFSNSRSEMNVSTLELGDSALYLCASSEIAGYNEQFFGPGTRLTVL.

This chain connects TRBV7-3 to TRBJ2-4, with D perhaps assigned TRBD1 or TRBD2 (5 bases each). V dropped 5 bases and J dropped 1 base, with 15 bases sitting between them. The CDR3 extends over 16 amino acids. Germline CDR1 SGHTA, CDR2 FQGTGA. In DNA, the CDR3 is TGTGCCAGCAGCGGCCGGGACCCCCATGCCAAAAACATTCAGTACTTC. Protein sequence: CASSGRDPHAKNIQYF. The complete variable domain, with remaining parts taken from reference TRBV7-3 and TRBJ2-4, reads GAGVSQTPSNKVTEKGKYVELRCDPISGHTALYWYRQSLGQGPEFLIYFQGTGAADDSGLPNDRFFAVRPEGSVSTLKIQRTERGDSAVYLCASSGRDPHAKNIQYFGAGTRLSVL.

V and J are TRBV12-3 or TRBV12-4 and TRBJ2-1; 10 nucleotides align to TRBD2. CDR3 length: 14 amino acids. Trimming removed 7 bases from V and 7 bases from J; junction bases left unmatched: 7. CDR3 region: CASTRAGGVNEQFF. In DNA form, the CDR3 reads TGTGCCAGCACTCGAGCGGGAGGGGTGAATGAGCAGTTCTTC.

This clonotype was found many times. The genes are TRBV20-1 and TRBJ2-7; 9 nucleotides align to TRBD2. V was clipped by 3 bases and J by 0 bases; unmatched bases: 9. This CDR3 has 16 amino acids. CDR1 and CDR2 from the germline V gene are DFQATT and SNEGSKA (reference sequence). In DNA, the CDR3 is TGCAGTGCTAGCCGGTCGTTTAGCGGGGGCTCCTACGAGCAGTACTTC. This translates into CSASRSFSGGSYEQYF.

For this clonotype: A much larger clone lies one base from this, so it may be a read error. The chain employs TRBV20-1 and TRBJ2-5, with D tentatively TRBD2 (6 bases). Germline V gene lookup returns CDR1 DFQATT and CDR2 SNEGSKA (reference sequence). The CDR3 loop spans 15 amino acids. The CDR3 spells CSARDRDRSGETRYF. DNA of the CDR3: TGCAGTGCTAGAGATAGGGACCGTTCGGGAGAGACCCGGTACTTC.

The chain joins TRBV6-2 or TRBV6-3 to TRBJ2-4; a weak D match, TRBD1 (6 bases). V lost 6 bases and J lost 8, with 20 bases in between. Per the germline V gene, CDR1 is MNHEY and CDR2 is SVGEGT. CDR3 length: 15 amino acids. In DNA, the CDR3 is TGTGCCAGCAGGAGACAGGCGGCGGTAGGAGACATTCAGTACTTC. Translation: CASRRQAAVGDIQYF.

This clonotype was counted many times. This chain connects TRBV12-3 or TRBV12-4 to TRBJ2-2; D ambiguous. V was trimmed by 5 bases and J by 6 bases, leaving 13 bases between them. This CDR3 contains 14 residues. CDR3 residues: CASSTSSRAGELFF. DNA of the CDR3: TGTGCCAGCAGTACTTCCTCTAGGGCCGGGGAGCTGTTTTTT.

This clonotype was observed many times. The V call is TRBV7-8, the J call TRBJ2-3; 8 nucleotides agree with TRBD2. Germline loops: CDR1 SGHVS, CDR2 FQNEAQ. This CDR3 is built from 17 residues. After removal of 6 bases from V and 3 bases from J, the junction contained 14 bases not matched to a gene. CDR3 in amino acids: CASRGARWLAGTDTQYF. The CDR3, as DNA: TGTGCCAGCAGGGGGGCCAGGTGGCTAGCGGGTACAGATACGCAGTATTTT.

The sample holds many counts of this clonotype. The V and J genes are TRBV12-3 or TRBV12-4 and TRBJ2-2, with 8 bases lining up with TRBD1. V gave up 6 bases and J gave up 7 bases; unmatched junction bases: 4. CDR3 length: 13 residues. The CDR3: CASSPTGGGELFF. The CDR3 nucleotides read TGTGCCAGCAGCCCCACAGGGGGCGGGGAGCTGTTTTTT.

This clonotype was observed many times. DNA of the CDR3: TGTGCCAGCACCCAGAGGACAGGGGGGGATGAAAAACTGTTTTTT. This codes for CASTQRTGGDEKLFF. The V call is TRBV27, the J call TRBJ1-4; 10 bases align to TRBD1. With V trimmed by 7 bases and J by 6 bases, 8 bases remained unmatched. Germline loops: CDR1 MNHEY, CDR2 SMNVEV (reference sequence). The CDR3 totals 15 residues.

The table lists this clonotype with many counts. The chain couples TRBV5-1 to TRBJ2-2; D is possibly TRBD1 or TRBD2 (6 bases each). Germline V gives CDR1 SGHRS, CDR2 YFSETQ. The V gene lost 6 bases and the J gene lost 6 bases, with 18 bases spanning the gap. This CDR3 has 15 amino acids. The CDR3 DNA reads as TGCGCCAGCACCTACCTTGGGGGGCCAGCCGGGGAGCTGTTTTTT. Its protein is CASTYLGGPAGELFF.

The chain carries TRBV28 and TRBJ2-5; TRBD2 aligns across 11 bases. CDR1 and CDR2 from the germline V gene are MDHEN and SYDVKM. The trim removed 6 bases at V and 3 bases at J, leaving 12 bases unmatched. The CDR3 covers 17 residues. This CDR3 reads CASSPWGGTSGEETQYF. The CDR3 nucleotides read TGTGCCAGCAGCCCTTGGGGGGGGACTAGCGGAGAAGAGACCCAGTACTTC.